These 23 T cell receptor beta chains were all obtained from the same sample, sequenced in a study of T cells expressing NK-cell markers. TCRdb reworked the 5' RACE reads into one entry per CDR3 protein, no DNA. This table holds roughly 450,000 distinct CDR3 sequences. Sequenced material: blood T cells: a sorted CD56 or NKG2C T cell subset, CD4+ or CD8+ T cells, or bulk PBMC T cells (not recorded which). These receptors originate from a woman aged 50 to 60 in good health.

The CDR3 protein is CSVDILTSRVGDTQYF. The chain carries TRBV29-1 and TRBJ2-3; the D call of TRBD2 rests on TCRdb alone, since no DNA is present to check it. The CDR3 has 16 residues. Germline CDR1 and CDR2: SQVTM and ANQGSEA.

The V and J genes are TRBV20-1 and TRBJ2-2; TCRdb designates TRBD1, a call that cannot be tested without DNA. There are 14 residues in the CDR3. The germline V gene encodes CDR1 DFQATT and CDR2 SNEGSKA (reference sequence). The CDR3 loop is CSASRLGGAGELFF.

V gene TRBV7-2 combines with J gene TRBJ2-7; checking the TCRdb D call of TRBD2 is not possible without DNA. This CDR3 is built from 15 residues. Germline values: CDR1 SGHTA, CDR2 FQGNSA. CDR3 protein: CASSLATSGAYEQYF.

J is TRBJ1-1 and V is TRBV12-3 or TRBV12-4. The CDR3 spans 15 residues. Here the CDR3 reads CASSLYWGGNTEAFF.

The CDR3 sequence is CASSQEPSSGVGTEAFF. This chain joins TRBV4-1 and TRBJ1-1; TCRdb indicates TRBD1, and absent DNA this call remains unverified. From germline, CDR1 is MGHRA and CDR2 YSYEKL. This CDR3 region has 17 residues.

The rearrangement joins TRBV24-1 to TRBJ2-5; the TRBD1 assignment by TCRdb is unverifiable without DNA. Germline V gives CDR1 KGHDR, CDR2 SFDVKD. The CDR3 runs 15 residues. CDR3 amino acids: CATSDFGGGTKTQYF.

The chain carries TRBV29-1 and TRBJ2-3; TCRdb picks TRBD1, but there is no DNA to check that call. The CDR3 totals 15 residues. Germline values: CDR1 SQVTM, CDR2 ANQGSEA. The CDR3 protein is CSVVPPTPSTDTQYF.

The chain uses TRBV12-3 or TRBV12-4 and TRBJ1-1; TCRdb calls TRBD1, which cannot be checked without DNA. This CDR3 has 13 residues. CDR3 protein: CASNREMNTEAFF.

The V call is TRBV20-1, the J call TRBJ2-7; TCRdb selects TRBD1, and the lack of DNA leaves this call unchecked. Per the germline V gene, CDR1 is DFQATT and CDR2 is SNEGSKA (reference sequence). CDR3 length: 14 amino acids. The CDR3 loop reads CSARPGQEHYEQYF.

The chain combines TRBV7-9 with TRBJ1-6. This CDR3 spans 13 amino acids. Germline V gene sequence: CDR1 SEHNR, CDR2 FQNEAQ (reference sequence). The CDR3 loop is CASSQGGRSPLHF. The full variable domain, in which reference TRBV7-9 and TRBJ1-6 provide the parts outside the CDR3, is DTGVSQNPRHKITKRGQNVTFRCDPISEHNRLYWYRQTLGQGPEFLTYFQNEAQLEKSRLLSDRFSAERPKGSFSTLEIQRTEQGDSAMYLCASSQGGRSPLHFGNGTRLTVT.

The gene calls are TRBV20-1 and TRBJ2-1. The CDR3 length is 15 residues. The germline V gene has CDR1 DFQATT and CDR2 SNEGSKA (reference sequence). CDR3 protein: CSANLLGGPKDEQFF.

The J gene is TRBJ2-4, the V gene TRBV12-3 or TRBV12-4; lacking DNA, the TRBD1 call made by TCRdb goes unchecked. The CDR3 has 15 residues. The CDR3 spells CASSLILGGRNIQYF.

The chain carries TRBV5-1 and TRBJ1-2. From germline, CDR1 is SGHRS and CDR2 YFSETQ. This CDR3 is built from 15 residues. CDR3 in amino acids: CASSLVGDTSYGYTF.

This chain joins TRBV6-6 and TRBJ2-7. The germline V gene has CDR1 MNHNY and CDR2 SVGAGI (reference sequence). This CDR3 comprises 13 residues. CDR3 sequence reads: CASSLTTQYEQYF.

The chain carries TRBV12-5 and TRBJ2-1; TCRdb lists TRBD1, though no DNA is available to test this call. Germline lookup yields CDR1 LGHNT and CDR2 FRNRAP. The CDR3 is 15 residues long. The chain's CDR3 is CASGPGGSLHNEQFF.

The genes are TRBV5-1 and TRBJ2-3; TCRdb proposes TRBD2, but this gene call is untestable without DNA. The length of the CDR3 is 16 residues. CDR1 is SGHRS and CDR2 is YFSETQ in the germline V gene. The CDR3 spells CASQRVTSGSADTQYF.

V gene TRBV9 combines with J gene TRBJ2-2; without DNA, the TCRdb call of TRBD2 cannot be checked. This CDR3 is built from 16 residues. The germline V gene has CDR1 SGDLS and CDR2 YYNGEE. The chain's CDR3 is CASSVGLAENTGELFF.

The chain joins TRBV12-3 or TRBV12-4 to TRBJ1-2; the TCRdb D gene call, TRBD1, has no DNA to confirm it. This CDR3 has 18 residues. The chain's CDR3 is CASSLFRRTATKNYGYTF.

The chain carries TRBV7-2 and TRBJ2-3; the D gene TCRdb calls, TRBD2, cannot be checked with no DNA. The germline CDR1 and CDR2 sequences are SGHTA and FQGNSA. The CDR3 totals 15 residues. The CDR3 is CASSFRGTHTDTQYF.

The chain recombines TRBV5-1 with TRBJ1-2. Germline V gene lookup returns CDR1 SGHRS and CDR2 YFSETQ. The CDR3 is 13 amino acids. The CDR3 is CASSLEGSGGYTF. Based on the CDR3 plus reference TRBV5-1 and TRBJ1-2, the full variable domain is KAGVTQTPRYLIKTRGQQVTLSCSPISGHRSVSWYQQTPGQGLQFLFEYFSETQRNKGNFPGRFSGRQFSNSRSEMNVSTLELGDSALYLCASSLEGSGGYTFGSGTRLTVV.

The chain combines TRBV4-1 with TRBJ2-7; TCRdb lists TRBD1, though no DNA is available to test this call. Germline V gives CDR1 MGHRA, CDR2 YSYEKL. The CDR3 totals 16 residues. The CDR3 reads CASSQFVWGQSNEQYF.

The gene calls are TRBV20-1 and TRBJ2-1; TCRdb gives TRBD1 as the D gene, but with no DNA this cannot be confirmed. There are 16 residues in the CDR3. CDR1 DFQATT and CDR2 SNEGSKA come from the germline V gene (reference sequence). CDR3 region: CSAKRRSETRVNEQFF.

The chain couples TRBV12-3 or TRBV12-4 to TRBJ1-1; TCRdb designates TRBD1, a call that cannot be tested without DNA. This CDR3 is built from 15 residues. This chain's CDR3 is CASTTYRGGGTEAFF.